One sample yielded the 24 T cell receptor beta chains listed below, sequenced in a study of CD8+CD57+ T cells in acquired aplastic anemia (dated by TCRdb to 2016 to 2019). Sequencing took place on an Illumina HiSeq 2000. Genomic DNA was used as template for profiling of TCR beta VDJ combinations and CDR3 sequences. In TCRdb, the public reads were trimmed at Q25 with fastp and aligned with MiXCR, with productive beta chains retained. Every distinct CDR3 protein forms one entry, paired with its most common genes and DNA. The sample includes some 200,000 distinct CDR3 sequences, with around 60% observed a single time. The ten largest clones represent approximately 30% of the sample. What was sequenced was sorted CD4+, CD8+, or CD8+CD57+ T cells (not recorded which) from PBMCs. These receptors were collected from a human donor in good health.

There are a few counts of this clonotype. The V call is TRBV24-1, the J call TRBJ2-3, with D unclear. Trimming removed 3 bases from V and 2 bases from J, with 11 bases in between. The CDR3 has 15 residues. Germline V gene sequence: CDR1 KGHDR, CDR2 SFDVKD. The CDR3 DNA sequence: TGTGCCACCAGTGATATAGACCCGTTCACAGATACGCAGTATTTT. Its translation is CATSDIDPFTDTQYF.

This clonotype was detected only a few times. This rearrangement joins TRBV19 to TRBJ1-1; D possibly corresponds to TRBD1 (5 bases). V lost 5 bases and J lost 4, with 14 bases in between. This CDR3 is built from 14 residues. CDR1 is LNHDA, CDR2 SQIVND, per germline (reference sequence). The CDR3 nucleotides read TGTGCCAGTAGTCTACTGGGGCTGAGCACTGAAGCTTTCTTT. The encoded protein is CASSLLGLSTEAFF.

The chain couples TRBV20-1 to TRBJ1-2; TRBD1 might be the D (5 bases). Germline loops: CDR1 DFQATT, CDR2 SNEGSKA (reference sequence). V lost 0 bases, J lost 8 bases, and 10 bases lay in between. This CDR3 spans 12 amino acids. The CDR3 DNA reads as TGCAGTGCTAGAGACAGGGTAGAAGGCTACACCTTC. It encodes CSARDRVEGYTF.

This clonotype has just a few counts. The DNA for the CDR3 is TGTGCCACCAGTGATTCAGTGGGGTTAGGCACAGATACGCAGTATTTT. It codes for CATSDSVGLGTDTQYF. This chain connects TRBV24-1 to TRBJ2-3; D uncertain. The CDR3 totals 16 residues. V was shortened by 2 bases and J by 1 base, with 12 bases between the two germline ends. CDR1 and CDR2 from the germline V gene are KGHDR and SFDVKD.

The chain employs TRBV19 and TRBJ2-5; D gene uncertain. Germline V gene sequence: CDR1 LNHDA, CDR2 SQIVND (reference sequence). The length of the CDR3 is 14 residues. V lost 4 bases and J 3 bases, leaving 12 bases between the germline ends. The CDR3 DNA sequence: TGTGCCAGTAGTAGGGTGGTCAGCAAAGAGACCCAGTACTTC. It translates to CASSRVVSKETQYF.

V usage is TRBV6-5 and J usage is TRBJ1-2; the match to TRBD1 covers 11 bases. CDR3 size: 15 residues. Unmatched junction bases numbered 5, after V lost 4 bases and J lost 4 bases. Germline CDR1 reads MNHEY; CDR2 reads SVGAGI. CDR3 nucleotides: TGTGCCAGCAGTTCCCGGGACAGGGGGGTCTATGGCTACACCTTC. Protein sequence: CASSSRDRGVYGYTF.

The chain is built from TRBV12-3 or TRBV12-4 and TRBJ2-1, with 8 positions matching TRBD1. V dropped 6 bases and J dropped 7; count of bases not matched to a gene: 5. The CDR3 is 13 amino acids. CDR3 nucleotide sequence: TGTGCCAGCAGGCCGGACAGGGTGAATGAGCAGTTCTTC. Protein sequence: CASRPDRVNEQFF.

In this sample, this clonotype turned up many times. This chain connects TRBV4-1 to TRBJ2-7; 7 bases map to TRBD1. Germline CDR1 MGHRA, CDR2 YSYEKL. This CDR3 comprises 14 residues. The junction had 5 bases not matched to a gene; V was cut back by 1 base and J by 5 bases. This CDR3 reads CASSQGQGSDEQYF. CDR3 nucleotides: TGCGCCAGCAGCCAAGGACAGGGATCCGACGAGCAGTACTTC.

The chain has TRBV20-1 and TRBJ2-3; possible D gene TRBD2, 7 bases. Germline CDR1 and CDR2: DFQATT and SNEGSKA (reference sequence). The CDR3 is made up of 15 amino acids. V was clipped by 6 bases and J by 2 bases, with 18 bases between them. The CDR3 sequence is CSARGGTDLTDTQYF. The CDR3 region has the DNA TGCAGTGCGAGGGGGGGAACCGACCTCACAGATACGCAGTATTTT.

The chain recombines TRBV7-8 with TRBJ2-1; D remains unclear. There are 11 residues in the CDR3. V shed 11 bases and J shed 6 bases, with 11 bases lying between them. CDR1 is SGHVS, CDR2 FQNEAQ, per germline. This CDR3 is CASSLRNEQFF. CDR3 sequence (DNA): TGTGCCTCATCCCTACGCAATGAGCAGTTCTTC. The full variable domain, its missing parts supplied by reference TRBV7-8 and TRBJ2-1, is GAGVSQSPRYKVAKRGQDVALRCDPISGHVSLFWYQQALGQGPEFLTYFQNEAQLDKSGLPSDRFFAERPEGSVSTLKIQRTQQEDSAVYLCASSLRNEQFFGPGTRLTVL.

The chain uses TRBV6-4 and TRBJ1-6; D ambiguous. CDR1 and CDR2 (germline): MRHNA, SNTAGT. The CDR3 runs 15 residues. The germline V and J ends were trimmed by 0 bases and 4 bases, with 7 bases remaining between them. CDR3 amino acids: CASSDSAGYNSPLHF. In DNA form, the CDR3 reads TGTGCCAGCAGTGACTCGGCGGGTTATAATTCACCCCTCCACTTT.

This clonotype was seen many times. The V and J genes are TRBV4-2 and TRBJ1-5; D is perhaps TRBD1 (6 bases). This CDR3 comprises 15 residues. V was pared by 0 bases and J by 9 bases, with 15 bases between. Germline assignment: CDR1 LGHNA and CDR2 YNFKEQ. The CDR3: CASSQDVGGSRPQHF. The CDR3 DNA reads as TGTGCCAGCAGCCAAGATGTGGGGGGCTCCAGGCCCCAGCATTTT.

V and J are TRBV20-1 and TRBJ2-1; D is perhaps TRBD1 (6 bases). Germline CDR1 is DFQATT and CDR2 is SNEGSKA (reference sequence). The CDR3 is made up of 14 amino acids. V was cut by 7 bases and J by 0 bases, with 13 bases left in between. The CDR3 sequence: CSVRQGSSYNEQFF. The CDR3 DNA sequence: TGCAGTGTCCGTCAGGGGAGCTCCTACAATGAGCAGTTCTTC.

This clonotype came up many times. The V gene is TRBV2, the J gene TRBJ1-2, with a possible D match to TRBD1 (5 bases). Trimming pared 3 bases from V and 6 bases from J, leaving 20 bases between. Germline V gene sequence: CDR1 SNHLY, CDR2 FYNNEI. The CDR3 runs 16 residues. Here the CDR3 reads CASSDEPGPPGDGYTF. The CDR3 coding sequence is TGTGCCAGCAGTGATGAACCGGGACCCCCTGGCGATGGCTACACCTTC.

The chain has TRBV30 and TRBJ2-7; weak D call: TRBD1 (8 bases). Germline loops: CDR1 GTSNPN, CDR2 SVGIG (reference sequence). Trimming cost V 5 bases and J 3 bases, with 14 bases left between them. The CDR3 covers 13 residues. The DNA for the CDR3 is TGTGCCTGGGCACAGGGGGGGCTCTACGAGCAGTACTTC. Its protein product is CAWAQGGLYEQYF.

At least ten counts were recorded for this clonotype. The CDR3 sequence: CASSFGGGLGTQYF. The CDR3 coding sequence is TGTGCCAGCAGTTTTGGGGGGGGGCTCGGGACCCAGTACTTC. The V gene is TRBV12-3 or TRBV12-4, the J gene TRBJ2-5; weak D call: TRBD2 (7 bases). This CDR3 spans 14 amino acids. V lost 3 bases and J lost 7, with 15 bases in between.

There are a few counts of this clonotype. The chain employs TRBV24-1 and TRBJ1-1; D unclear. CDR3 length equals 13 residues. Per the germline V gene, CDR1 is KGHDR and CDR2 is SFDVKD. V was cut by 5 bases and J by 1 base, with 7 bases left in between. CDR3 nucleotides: TGTGCCACCAGTGGCAGGAGGAACACTGAAGCTTTCTTT. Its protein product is CATSGRRNTEAFF.

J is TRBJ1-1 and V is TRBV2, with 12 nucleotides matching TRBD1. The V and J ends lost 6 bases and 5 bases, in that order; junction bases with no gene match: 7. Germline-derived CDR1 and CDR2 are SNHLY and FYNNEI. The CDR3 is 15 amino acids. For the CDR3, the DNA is TGTGCCAGCAGGCCGGGACAGGGGGCGAGGACTGAAGCTTTCTTT. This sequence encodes CASRPGQGARTEAFF.

The CDR3 DNA is TGTGCCAGCAGCTCTAGTAAAAGAAACACTGAAGCTTTCTTT. Protein sequence: CASSSSKRNTEAFF. This chain uses TRBV7-7 with TRBJ1-1; D unclear. Trimming cost V 4 bases and J 2 bases, with 11 bases left between them. This CDR3 region has 14 residues. CDR1 is SSHAT and CDR2 is FNYEAQ in the germline V gene (reference sequence).

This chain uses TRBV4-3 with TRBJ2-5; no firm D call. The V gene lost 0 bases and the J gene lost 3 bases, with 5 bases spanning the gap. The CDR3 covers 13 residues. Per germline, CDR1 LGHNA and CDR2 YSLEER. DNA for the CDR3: TGCGCCAGCAGCCAAGATCCAGAAGAGACCCAGTACTTC. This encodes CASSQDPEETQYF.

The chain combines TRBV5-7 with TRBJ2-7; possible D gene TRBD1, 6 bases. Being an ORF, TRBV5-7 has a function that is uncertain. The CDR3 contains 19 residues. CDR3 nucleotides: TGTGCCAGCAGCCTTCGAAACAGGGAGCGGAACGAGCTCCTACGAGCAGTCAGAGTT. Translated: CASSLRNRERNELLRAVRV.

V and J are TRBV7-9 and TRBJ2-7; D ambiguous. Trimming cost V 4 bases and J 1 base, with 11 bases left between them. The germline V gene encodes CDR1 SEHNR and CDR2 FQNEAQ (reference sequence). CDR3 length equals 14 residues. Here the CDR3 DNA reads TGTGCCAGCAGCTCAGATGTCAGGTCCTACGAGCAGTACTTC. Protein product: CASSSDVRSYEQYF.

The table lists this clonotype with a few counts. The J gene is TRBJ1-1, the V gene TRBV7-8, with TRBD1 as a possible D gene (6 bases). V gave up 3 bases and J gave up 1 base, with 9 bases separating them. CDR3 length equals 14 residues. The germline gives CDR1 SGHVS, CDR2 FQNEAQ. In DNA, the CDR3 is TGTGCCAGCAGCTTTCGGACAGCGAACACTGAAGCTTTCTTT. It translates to CASSFRTANTEAFF.

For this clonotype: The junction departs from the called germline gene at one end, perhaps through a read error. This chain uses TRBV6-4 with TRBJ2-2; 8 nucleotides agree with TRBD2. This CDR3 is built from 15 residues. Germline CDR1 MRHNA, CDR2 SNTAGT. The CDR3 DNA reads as TGTGCCAGCAGTGAAACCGCGGGGGGCACCGGGGAGCTGTCTTTT. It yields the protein CASSETAGGTGELSF.